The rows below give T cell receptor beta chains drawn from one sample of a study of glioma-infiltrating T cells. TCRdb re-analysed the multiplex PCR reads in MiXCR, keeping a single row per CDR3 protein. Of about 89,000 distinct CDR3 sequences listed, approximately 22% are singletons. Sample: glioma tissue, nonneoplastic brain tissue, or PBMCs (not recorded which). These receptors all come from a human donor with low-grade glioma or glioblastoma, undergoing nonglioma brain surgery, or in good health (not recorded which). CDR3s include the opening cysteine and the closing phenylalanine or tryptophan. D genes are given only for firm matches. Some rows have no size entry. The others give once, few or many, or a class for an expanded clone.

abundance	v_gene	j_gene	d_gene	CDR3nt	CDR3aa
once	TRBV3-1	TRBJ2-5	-	TGTGCCAGCAGCCAAGACTCGGAAACCCCAACGGGAGAGACCCAGTACTTC	CASSQDSETPTGETQYF
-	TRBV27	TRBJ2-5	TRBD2	TGTGCCAGCAGCTTAAGGGGACTAGCGGGAGGCGCTCATCAAGAGACCCAGTACTTC	CASSLRGLAGGAHQETQYF
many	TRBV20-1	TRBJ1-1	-	TGCAGTGCCCTTCGGGAGAACACTGAAGCTTTCTTT	CSALRENTEAFF
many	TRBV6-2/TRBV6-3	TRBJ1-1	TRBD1	TGTGCCAGCAGTTACACAGGGGGCGACGACACTGAAGCTTTCTTT	CASSYTGGDDTEAFF
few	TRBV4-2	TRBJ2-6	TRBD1	TGTGCCAGCAGCCAAGATGTGGACAGGGCAGGGGCCAACGTCCTGACTTTC	CASSQDVDRAGANVLTF
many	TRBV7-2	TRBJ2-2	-	TGTGCCAGCAGCTTGACCCTAGCGAACGGGGAGCTGTTTTTT	CASSLTLANGELFF
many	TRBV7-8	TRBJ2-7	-	TGTGCCAGCAGCTCCCTAGCGCCGGGGGTCTACGAGCAGTACTTC	CASSSLAPGVYEQYF
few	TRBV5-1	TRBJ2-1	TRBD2	TGCGCCAGCAGCTTGGCTGCGGGAGTGTCCCATGAGCAGTTCTTC	CASSLAAGVSHEQFF
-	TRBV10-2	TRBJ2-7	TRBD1	TGCGCCAGCGAAGATCCGGGACAGGACTACGAGCAGTACTTC	CASEDPGQDYEQYF
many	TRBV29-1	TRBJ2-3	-	TGCAGCGTTGTAGGTAGCACAGATACGCAGTATTTT	CSVVGSTDTQYF
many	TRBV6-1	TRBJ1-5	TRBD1	TGTGCCAGCAAGACAGGGGCGGGAAATCAGCCCCAGCATTTT	CASKTGAGNQPQHF
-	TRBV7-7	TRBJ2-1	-	TGTGCCAGCAGCCCCAACAGGGATCAGGATGAGCAGTTCTTC	CASSPNRDQDEQFF
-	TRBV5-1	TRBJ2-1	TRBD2	TGCGCCAGCAGCTTTCGAACTAGCGGGAGGGGGTATGAGCAGTTCTTC	CASSFRTSGRGYEQFF
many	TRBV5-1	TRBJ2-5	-	TGCGCCAGCAGCTTCGGCGACCAAGAGACCCAGTACTTC	CASSFGDQETQYF
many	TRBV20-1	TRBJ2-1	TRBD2	TGCAGTGCTAGACTGAGACTAGCGGGAGGTGGCTCCTACAATGAGCAGTTCTTC	CSARLRLAGGGSYNEQFF
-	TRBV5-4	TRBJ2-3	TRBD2	TGTGCCAGCAGCCAAGGGACTAGCGGAATCCCCAGGACAGATACGCAGTATTTT	CASSQGTSGIPRTDTQYF
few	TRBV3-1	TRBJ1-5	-	TGTGCCAGCAGCCCGTACAGGGACCATCAGCCCCAGCATTTT	CASSPYRDHQPQHF
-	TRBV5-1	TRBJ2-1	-	TGCGCCAGCAGCTTCTCCCATAGCCAAAACAATGAGCAGTTCTTC	CASSFSHSQNNEQFF
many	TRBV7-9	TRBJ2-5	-	TGTGCCAGCAGCTTACTAAAAGAGACCCAGTACTTC	CASSLLKETQYF
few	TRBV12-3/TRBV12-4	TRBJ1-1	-	TGTGCCAGCAGTCTAGCGGGGAGGGGTGGGACTGAAGCTTTCTTT	CASSLAGRGGTEAFF
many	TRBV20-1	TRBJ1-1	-	TGCAGTGCCACTGCGGATGCTACGAACACTGAAGCTTTCTTT	CSATADATNTEAFF
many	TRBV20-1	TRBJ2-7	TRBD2	TGCAGTGCTCTAGGGGAGCGGGGGGGGCTAAACGAGCAGTACTTC	CSALGERGGLNEQYF
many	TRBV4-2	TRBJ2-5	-	TGTGCCAGCAGCCAAGATATTACAGAATCCCAAGAGACCCAGTACTTC	CASSQDITESQETQYF
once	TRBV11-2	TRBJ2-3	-	TGTGCCAGCAGCTTATCACCTGGGGCGCCCCGGGGAGATACGCAGTATTTT	CASSLSPGAPRGDTQYF
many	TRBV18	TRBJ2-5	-	TGTGCCAGCTCACCACCAGCAGGGAACCAAGAGACCCAGTACTTC	CASSPPAGNQETQYF
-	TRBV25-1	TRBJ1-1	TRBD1	TGTGCCAGCAGTGACTGGACAGGGACGGGCACTGAAGCTTTCTTT	CASSDWTGTGTEAFF
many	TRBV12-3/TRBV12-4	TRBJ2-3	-	TGTGCCAGCAGTTTAGGGCTAGCCGCAGATACGCAGTATTTT	CASSLGLAADTQYF
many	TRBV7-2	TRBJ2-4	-	TGTGCCAGCAGCTTAGCGCTCAGCTCTCGAGCCAAAAACATTCAGTACTTC	CASSLALSSRAKNIQYF
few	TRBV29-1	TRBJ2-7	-	TGCAGCGTCAAGGGCGGGATTGAGTACGAGCAGTACTTC	CSVKGGIEYEQYF
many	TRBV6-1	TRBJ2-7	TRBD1	TGTGCCAGCAGACCTGGACAGGGAATAAGATACGAGCAGTACTTC	CASRPGQGIRYEQYF
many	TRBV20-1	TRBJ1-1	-	TGCAGTGCTAGAGATCTTACTGAAGCTTTCTTT	CSARDLTEAFF
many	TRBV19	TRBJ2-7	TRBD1	TGTGCCAGTAGTATACAGGGGGAAGCCCACGAGCAGTACTTC	CASSIQGEAHEQYF
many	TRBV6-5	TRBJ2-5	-	TGTGCCAGCAGTTACTCGAACGGTTTGGAGACCCAGTACTTC	CASSYSNGLETQYF
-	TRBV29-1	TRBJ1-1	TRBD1	TGCAGCGTCGACAGGGGGGGTGGCACTGAAGCTTTCTTT	CSVDRGGGTEAFF
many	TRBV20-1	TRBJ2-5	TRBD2	TGCAGTGCCGACCCCGGGACTAGCGGGAGACTAGGATTACAAGAGACCCAGTACTTC	CSADPGTSGRLGLQETQYF
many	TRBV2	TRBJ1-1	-	TGTGCCAGCAAGGAGGGTTTAAGGACTGAAGCTTTCTTT	CASKEGLRTEAFF
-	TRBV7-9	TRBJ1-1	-	TGTGCCAGCAGGAGGACAGACACTGAAGCTTTCTTT	CASRRTDTEAFF
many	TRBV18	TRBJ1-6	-	TGTGCCAGCTCACCGTATGGCCCGTATAATTCACCCCTCCACTTT	CASSPYGPYNSPLHF
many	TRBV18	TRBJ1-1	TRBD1	TGTGCCAGCTCAATACTAGAGACAGGGACTGAAGCTTTCTTT	CASSILETGTEAFF
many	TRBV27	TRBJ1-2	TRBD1	TGTGCCAGCAGTAACAGGGACAGGGGGAACTATGGCTACACCTTC	CASSNRDRGNYGYTF
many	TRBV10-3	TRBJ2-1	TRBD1	TGTGCCATCAGTGCCCGGGACAGGGGGCCCAATGAGCAGTTCTTC	CAISARDRGPNEQFF
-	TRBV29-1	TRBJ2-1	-	TGCAGCGTTGTGCCCAACAATGAGCAGTTCTTC	CSVVPNNEQFF
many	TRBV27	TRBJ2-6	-	TGTGCCAGCAGGAGTTTCTCTGGGGCCAACGTCCTGACTTTC	CASRSFSGANVLTF
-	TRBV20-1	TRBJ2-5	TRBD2	TGCAGTGCTAGGTCTAGCGGCACAGAGACCCAGTACTTC	CSARSSGTETQYF
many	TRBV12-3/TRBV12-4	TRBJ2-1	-	TGTGCCAGCAGCCGGGGCAATGAGCAGTTCTTC	CASSRGNEQFF
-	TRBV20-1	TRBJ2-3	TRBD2	TGCAGTGCTAGAGATTCAGCCAGCGGGGGGCTCACAGATACGCAGTATTTT	CSARDSASGGLTDTQYF
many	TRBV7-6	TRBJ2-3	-	TGTGCCAGCAGCTCGCTCGCCGCGGATACGCAGTATTTT	CASSSLAADTQYF
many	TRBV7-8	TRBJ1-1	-	TGTGCCAGCAGCTTAGGATCCCTTAGACAGGCGTTGAACACTGAAGCTTTCTTT	CASSLGSLRQALNTEAFF
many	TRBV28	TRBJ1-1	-	TGTGCCAGCAGTTTATGGGCTTTGGGACAGAACACTGAAGCTTTCTTT	CASSLWALGQNTEAFF
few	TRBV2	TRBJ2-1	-	TGTGCCAGCAGTAGAGGCCCCACGAACAATGAGCAGTTCTTC	CASSRGPTNNEQFF
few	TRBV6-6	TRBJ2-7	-	TGTGCCAGCAGTAGGGACCACTCCTACGAGCAGTACTTC	CASSRDHSYEQYF
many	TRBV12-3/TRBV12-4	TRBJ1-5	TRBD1	TGTGCCAGCAGCCCGGACAGGGGGTACCTACAGCCCCAGCATTTT	CASSPDRGYLQPQHF
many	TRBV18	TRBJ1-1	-	TGTGCCAGCTCACCTTTGGAGGTGTTCATGAACACTGAAGCTTTCTTT	CASSPLEVFMNTEAFF